This T cell receptor beta chain is from a study of cytomegalovirus exposure and HLA in healthy donors. Overall study context: Some 87 million unique TCRs from HLA-typed donors were held in an early release of data.

CDR1 and CDR2 from the germline V gene are KGHSH and LQKENI. The CDR3 length is 14 residues. The V and J ends lost 3 bases and 4 bases, in that order; junction bases with no gene match: 4. A multiplex PCR was run with 60 Vbeta primers and 13 Jbeta primers. This table comes from immunoSEQ multiplex PCR, and its TCRdb copy is limited to in-frame clones, with some not included. Of about 110,000 clones in the sample, 55% to 75% were seen once. The TCR sequence derives from a man under 40 in good health and CMV-seropositive. Sequenced sample: PBMCs. V gene TRBV18 combines with J gene TRBJ2-5, with TRBD1 matching 8 bases. The CDR3 spells CASSPPGQGETQYF. The CDR3 DNA reads TGTGCCAGCTCACCTCCTGGACAGGGAGAGACCCAGTACTTC.